One and the same sample provided the 14 T cell receptor beta chains below, sequenced in a study of blood T cell repertoires in COVID-19. The table came from immunoSEQ multiplex PCR; TCRdb's copy has only in-frame clones and leaves some out. The sample lists about 220,000 clones, over 70% seen once, with 7.2% in the top ten. Sequencing was performed on peripheral blood. Source of these receptors: a woman between 65 and 79 years old with acute or convalescent COVID-19.

This clone was counted once. The chain combines TRBV18 with TRBJ2-1, with TRBD2 matching 12 bases. The germline V gene has CDR1 KGHSH and CDR2 LQKENI. The trim removed 6 bases at V and 3 bases at J, leaving 12 bases unmatched. This CDR3 comprises 18 residues. The DNA of the CDR3 is TGTGCCAGCTCCCGGAACCGTCTAGCGGGGGGGCACTACAATGAGCAGTTCTTC. Translating gives CASSRNRLAGGHYNEQFF.

This sequence joins TRBV7-9 and TRBJ2-2, with TRBD1 matching over 8 bases. This CDR3 comprises 17 residues. In germline, CDR1 is SEHNR, CDR2 FQNEAQ (reference sequence). With 3 bases clipped from V and 6 bases from J, the junction kept 12 bases outside the gene matches. CDR3 DNA sequence: TGTGCCAGCAGCTTGCTCTTCCGGGACAGGTCTCCCGGGGAGCTGTTTTTT. This translates into CASSLLFRDRSPGELFF.

The rearrangement uses TRBV7-6 and TRBJ2-6, with a weak D call TRBD1 (5 bases). CDR1 and CDR2 from the germline V gene are SGHVS and FNYEAQ. The CDR3 consists of 15 residues. V dropped 5 bases and J dropped 4 bases, with 12 bases sitting between them. CDR3 DNA sequence: TGTGCCAGCAGCCCCGGACAAACCGGGGCCAACGTCCTGACTTTC. Amino acids: CASSPGQTGANVLTF.

The chain couples TRBV18 to TRBJ1-6; D not resolved. Trimming pared 3 bases from V and 8 bases from J, leaving 5 bases between. The CDR3 extends over 12 amino acids. Per the germline V gene, CDR1 is KGHSH and CDR2 is LQKENI. The CDR3 nucleotides are TGTGCCAGCTCACCCGGGGATTCACCCCTCCACTTT. Protein: CASSPGDSPLHF.

This clone was picked up a small number of times. V is TRBV4-1 and J is TRBJ2-3; unclear D gene. This CDR3 region has 14 residues. The ends were cut back, 0 bases at V and 2 bases at J, with 6 bases in the middle. CDR1 is MGHRA, CDR2 YSYEKL, per germline. Here the CDR3 reads CASSQDQNTDTQYF. CDR3 sequence (DNA): TGCGCCAGCAGCCAAGATCAGAACACAGATACGCAGTATTTT.

The V gene is TRBV6-5, the J gene TRBJ2-7; 8 bases align to TRBD1. V gave up 10 bases and J gave up 3 bases; unmatched junction bases: 8. CDR1 is MNHEY, CDR2 SVGAGI, per germline. The CDR3 spans 13 residues. Here the CDR3 DNA reads TGTGCCAATTCGGACAGGGCGGTCTACGAGCAGTACGTC. Its translation: CANSDRAVYEQYV.

The rearrangement uses TRBV2 and TRBJ2-5; D is possibly TRBD1 (6 bases). Germline V lookup: CDR1 SNHLY, CDR2 FYNNEI. This CDR3 is built from 14 residues. Trimming stripped 6 bases from V and 3 bases from J, with 14 bases between. CDR3 nucleotide sequence: TGTGCCAGCAGCGTACAGGGAAGTGAAGAGACCCAGTACTTC. Protein sequence: CASSVQGSEETQYF.

V and J are TRBV9 and TRBJ2-5, with 7 bases fitting TRBD1. Losses at the gene ends were 3 bases for V and 1 base for J; bases not matched to a gene: 3. The CDR3 is 14 amino acids. Germline values: CDR1 SGDLS, CDR2 YYNGEE. The chain's CDR3 is CASSARQGQETQYF. The CDR3, as DNA: TGTGCCAGCAGCGCCCGACAGGGCCAAGAGACCCAGTACTTC.

The chain joins TRBV4-3 to TRBJ2-6, with D unresolved. Germline lookup yields CDR1 LGHNA and CDR2 YSLEER. The CDR3 runs 17 residues. Trimming cost V 1 base and J 0 bases, with 10 bases left between them. Here the CDR3 DNA reads TGCGCCAGCAGCCAAGGGTACTCTTTCTCTGGGGCCAACGTCCTGACTTTC. Amino acid sequence: CASSQGYSFSGANVLTF.

This chain connects TRBV3-1 (or the pseudogene TRBV3-2) to TRBJ1-3; possible D gene TRBD1, 6 bases. V was pared by 6 bases and J by 0 bases, with 18 bases between. The germline V gene has CDR1 LGHDT and CDR2 YNNKEL (reference sequence). The length of the CDR3 is 17 residues. Here the CDR3 reads CASSSSSQGHSGNTIYF. The CDR3 region has the DNA TGTGCCAGCAGTAGTTCTAGTCAGGGGCACTCTGGAAACACCATATATTTT.

In its sample, this clone was seen once. The chain links TRBV9 to TRBJ2-7, with 7 bases identical to TRBD2. Germline values: CDR1 SGDLS, CDR2 YYNGEE. The J segment lost 5 bases and the V segment lost 3 bases, leaving 8 bases of the junction unmatched. The CDR3 is made up of 14 amino acids. The CDR3 coding sequence is TGTGCCAGCAGCGGAGGACGGGGGGATGACGAGCAGTACTTC. It specifies CASSGGRGDDEQYF.

The V gene is TRBV10-1, the J gene TRBJ2-1, with 7 nucleotides matching TRBD2. Germline assignment: CDR1 WNHNN and CDR2 SYGVQD (reference sequence). The length of the CDR3 is 14 residues. V shed 6 bases, J shed 4 bases, and the junction held 6 bases outside the gene matches. The DNA of the CDR3 is TGCGCCAGCAGCCCCAGCGGGATATACAATGAGCAGTTCTTC. Its translation is CASSPSGIYNEQFF.

Worth noting for this clone: The same CDR3 can be traced to other DNA sequences in this sample. V usage is TRBV11-3 and J usage is TRBJ2-5, with 7 nucleotides matching TRBD1. The CDR3 consists of 13 residues. J was trimmed by 1 base and V by 5 bases; bases with no gene match: 1. The germline V gene has CDR1 SGHNT and CDR2 YENEEA. CDR3 in DNA: TGTGCCAGCAGCCGGGACAGCCAAGAGACCCAGTACTTC. It yields the protein CASSRDSQETQYF.

The chain uses TRBV7-2 and TRBJ2-1; the match to TRBD2 covers 10 bases. The CDR3 runs 15 residues. CDR1 is SGHTA and CDR2 is FQGNSA in the germline V gene. After removal of 4 bases from V and 7 bases from J, the junction contained 7 bases not matched to a gene. DNA of the CDR3: TGTGCCAGCAGCTCTAGCGGGGGCCTCCTAAATGAGCAGTTCTTC. Protein: CASSSSGGLLNEQFF.